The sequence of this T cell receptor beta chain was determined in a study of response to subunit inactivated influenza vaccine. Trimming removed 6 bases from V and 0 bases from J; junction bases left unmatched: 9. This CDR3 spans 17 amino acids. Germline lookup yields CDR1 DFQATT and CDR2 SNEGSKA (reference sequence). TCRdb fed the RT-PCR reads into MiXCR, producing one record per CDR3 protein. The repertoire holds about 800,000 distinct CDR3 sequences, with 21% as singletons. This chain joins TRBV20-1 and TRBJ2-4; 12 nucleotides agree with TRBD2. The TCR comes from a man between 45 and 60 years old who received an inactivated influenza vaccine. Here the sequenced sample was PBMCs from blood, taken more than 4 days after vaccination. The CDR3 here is CSARLAGDLLAKNIQYF. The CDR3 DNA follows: TGCAGTGCCCGACTAGCGGGGGACCTACTAGCCAAAAACATTCAGTACTTC.